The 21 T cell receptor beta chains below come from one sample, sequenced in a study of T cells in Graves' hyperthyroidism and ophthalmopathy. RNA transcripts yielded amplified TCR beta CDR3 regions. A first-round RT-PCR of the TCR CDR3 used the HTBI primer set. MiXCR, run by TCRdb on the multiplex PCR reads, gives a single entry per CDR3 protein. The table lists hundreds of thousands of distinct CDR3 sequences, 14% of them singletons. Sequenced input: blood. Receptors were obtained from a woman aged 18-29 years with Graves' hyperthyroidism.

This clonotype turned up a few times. The CDR3 nucleotides are TGTGCCAGCTCACCACCTACAGGAACCGTCGGCTACAATGAGCAGTTCTTC. This translates into CASSPPTGTVGYNEQFF. The chain has TRBV18 and TRBJ2-1, with a tentative D call TRBD1 (5 bases). V was trimmed by 0 bases and J by 3 bases, leaving 15 bases between them. From germline, CDR1 is KGHSH and CDR2 LQKENI. This CDR3 comprises 17 residues.

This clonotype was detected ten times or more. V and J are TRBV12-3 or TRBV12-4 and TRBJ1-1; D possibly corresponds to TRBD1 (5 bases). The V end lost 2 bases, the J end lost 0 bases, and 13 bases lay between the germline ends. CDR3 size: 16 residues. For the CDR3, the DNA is TGTGCCAGCAGTTTAACCTTAGAACAGGTGAACACTGAAGCTTTCTTT. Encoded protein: CASSLTLEQVNTEAFF.

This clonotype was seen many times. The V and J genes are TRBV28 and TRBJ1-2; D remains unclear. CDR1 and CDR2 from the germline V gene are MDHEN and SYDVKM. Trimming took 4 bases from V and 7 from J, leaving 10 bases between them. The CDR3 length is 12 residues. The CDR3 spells CASSSSGCGYTF. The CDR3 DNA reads TGTGCCAGCAGTTCCAGTGGCTGTGGCTACACCTTC.

CDR3 nucleotide sequence: TGTGCCAGCCGGACAGGGGGGAATAGTAATGAAAAACTGTTTTTT. This gives the protein CASRTGGNSNEKLFF. V is TRBV28 and J is TRBJ1-4, with 10 bases matching TRBD1. The V gene end was trimmed by 8 bases and the J gene end by 4 bases; junction bases not matched to a gene: 7. Germline CDR1 and CDR2: MDHEN and SYDVKM. The CDR3 has 15 amino acids.

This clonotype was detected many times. The CDR3 nucleotides read TGTGCCAGCAGTGTCGGGGCGAGGAATCAGCCCCAGCATTTT. Its protein is CASSVGARNQPQHF. The chain is built from TRBV2 and TRBJ1-5, with D maybe TRBD1 (5 bases). This CDR3 comprises 14 residues. The germline V and J ends were trimmed by 4 bases and 4 bases, with 11 bases remaining between them. The germline V gene encodes CDR1 SNHLY and CDR2 FYNNEI. Full variable domain (remainder filled in from reference TRBV2 and TRBJ1-5): EPEVTQTPSHQVTQMGQEVILRCVPISNHLYFYWYRQILGQKVEFLVSFYNNEISEKSEIFDDQFSVERPDGSNFTLKIRSTKLEDSAMYFCASSVGARNQPQHFGDGTRLSIL.

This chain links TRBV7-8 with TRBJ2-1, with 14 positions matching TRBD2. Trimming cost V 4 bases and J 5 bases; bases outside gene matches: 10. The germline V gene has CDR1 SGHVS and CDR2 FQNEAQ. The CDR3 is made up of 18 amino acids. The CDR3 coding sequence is TGTGCCAGCAGCTCGGGACTAGCGGGGGAGCTGGGGGACAATGAGCAGTTCTTC. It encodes CASSSGLAGELGDNEQFF. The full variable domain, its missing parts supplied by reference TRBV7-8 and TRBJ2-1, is GAGVSQSPRYKVAKRGQDVALRCDPISGHVSLFWYQQALGQGPEFLTYFQNEAQLDKSGLPSDRFFAERPEGSVSTLKIQRTQQEDSAVYLCASSSGLAGELGDNEQFFGPGTRLTVL.

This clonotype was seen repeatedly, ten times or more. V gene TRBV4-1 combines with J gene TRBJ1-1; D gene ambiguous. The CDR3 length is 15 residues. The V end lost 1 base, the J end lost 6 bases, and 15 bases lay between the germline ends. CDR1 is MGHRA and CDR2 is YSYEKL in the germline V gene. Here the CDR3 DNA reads TGCGCCAGCAGCCAAGTTTCAGGCCTCCTCGCTGAAGCTTTCTTT. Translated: CASSQVSGLLAEAFF.

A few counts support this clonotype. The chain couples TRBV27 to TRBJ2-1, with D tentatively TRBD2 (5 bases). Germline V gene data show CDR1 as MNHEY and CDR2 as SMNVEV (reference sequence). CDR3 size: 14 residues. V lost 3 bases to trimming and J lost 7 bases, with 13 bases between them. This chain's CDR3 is CASSFGPQRNEQFF. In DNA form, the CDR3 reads TGTGCCAGCAGTTTTGGCCCCCAGCGGAATGAGCAGTTCTTC.

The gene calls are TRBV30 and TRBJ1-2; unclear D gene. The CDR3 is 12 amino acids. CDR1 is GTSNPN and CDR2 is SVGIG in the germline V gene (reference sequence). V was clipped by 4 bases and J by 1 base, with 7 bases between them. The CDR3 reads CAWTVSNYGYTF. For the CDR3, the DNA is TGTGCCTGGACAGTGAGTAACTATGGCTACACCTTC.

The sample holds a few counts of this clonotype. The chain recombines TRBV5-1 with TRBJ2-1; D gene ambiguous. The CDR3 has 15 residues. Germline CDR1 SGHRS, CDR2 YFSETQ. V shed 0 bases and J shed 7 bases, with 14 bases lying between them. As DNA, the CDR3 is TGCGCCAGCAGCTTGGTGCGGATACGAGAGAATGAGCAGTTCTTC. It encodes CASSLVRIRENEQFF.

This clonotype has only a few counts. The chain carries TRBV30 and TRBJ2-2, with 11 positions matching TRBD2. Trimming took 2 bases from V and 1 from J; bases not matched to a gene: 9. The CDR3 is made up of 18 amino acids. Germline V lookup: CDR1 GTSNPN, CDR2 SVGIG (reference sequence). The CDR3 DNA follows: TGTGCCTGGAGTCGCTCCCCAGGACTAGCGGGGAACACCGGGGAGCTGTTTTTT. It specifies CAWSRSPGLAGNTGELFF. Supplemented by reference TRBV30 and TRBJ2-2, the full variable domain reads SQTIHQWPATLVQPVGSPLSLECTVEGTSNPNLYWYRQAAGRGLQLLFYSVGIGQISSEVPQNLSASRPQDRQFILSSKKLLLSDSGFYLCAWSRSPGLAGNTGELFFGEGSRLTVL.

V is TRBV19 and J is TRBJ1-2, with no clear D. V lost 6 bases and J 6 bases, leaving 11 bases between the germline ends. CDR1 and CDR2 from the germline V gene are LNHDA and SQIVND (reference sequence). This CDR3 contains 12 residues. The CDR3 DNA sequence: TGTGCCAGTAGCCAGACTGTCCATGGCTACACCTTC. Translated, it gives CASSQTVHGYTF.

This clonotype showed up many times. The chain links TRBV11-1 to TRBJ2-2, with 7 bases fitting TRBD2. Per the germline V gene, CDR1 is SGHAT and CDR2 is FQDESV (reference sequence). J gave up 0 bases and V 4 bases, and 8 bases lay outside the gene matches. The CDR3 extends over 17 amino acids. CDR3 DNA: TGTGCCAGCAGCTACGAGCGGGACTTAACGAACACCGGGGAGCTGTTTTTT. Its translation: CASSYERDLTNTGELFF. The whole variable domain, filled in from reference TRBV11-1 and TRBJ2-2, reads EAEVAQSPRYKITEKSQAVAFWCDPISGHATLYWYRQILGQGPELLVQFQDESVVDDSQLPKDRFSAERLKGVDSTLKIQPAELGDSAMYLCASSYERDLTNTGELFFGEGSRLTVL.

The CDR3 region is CASSYRGLAGRRSYNEQFF. The CDR3 DNA reads TGTGCCAGCAGTTACCGGGGACTAGCGGGCCGCCGCTCCTACAATGAGCAGTTCTTC. The J gene is TRBJ2-1, the V gene TRBV6-9, with TRBD2 matching 12 bases. The germline gives CDR1 MNHGY, CDR2 SVAAGI. Trimming cost V 3 bases and J 0 bases; bases outside gene matches: 9. This CDR3 is built from 19 residues.

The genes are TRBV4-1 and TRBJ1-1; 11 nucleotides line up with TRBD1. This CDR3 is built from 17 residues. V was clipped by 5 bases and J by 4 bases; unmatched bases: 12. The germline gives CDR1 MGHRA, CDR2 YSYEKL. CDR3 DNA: TGCGCCAGCAGCTTATACCCGGGACAGGGGGGGATCACTGAAGCTTTCTTT. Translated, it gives CASSLYPGQGGITEAFF.

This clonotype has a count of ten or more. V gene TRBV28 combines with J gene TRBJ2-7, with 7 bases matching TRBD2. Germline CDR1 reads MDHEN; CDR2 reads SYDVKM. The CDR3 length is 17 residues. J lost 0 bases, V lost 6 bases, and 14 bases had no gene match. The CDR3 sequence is CASSAFSPSGFSYEQYF. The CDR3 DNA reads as TGTGCCAGCAGCGCTTTTAGTCCTAGCGGTTTCTCCTACGAGCAGTACTTC. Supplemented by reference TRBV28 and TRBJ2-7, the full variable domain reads DVKVTQSSRYLVKRTGEKVFLECVQDMDHENMFWYRQDPGLGLRLIYFSYDVKMKEKGDIPEGYSVSREKKERFSLILESASTNQTSMYLCASSAFSPSGFSYEQYFGPGTRLTVT.

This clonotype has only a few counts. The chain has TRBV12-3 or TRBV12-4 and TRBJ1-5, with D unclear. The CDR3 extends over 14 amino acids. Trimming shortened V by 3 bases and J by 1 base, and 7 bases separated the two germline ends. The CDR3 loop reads CASSFGRSNQPQHF. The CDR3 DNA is TGTGCCAGCAGTTTCGGCCGGAGCAATCAGCCCCAGCATTTT.

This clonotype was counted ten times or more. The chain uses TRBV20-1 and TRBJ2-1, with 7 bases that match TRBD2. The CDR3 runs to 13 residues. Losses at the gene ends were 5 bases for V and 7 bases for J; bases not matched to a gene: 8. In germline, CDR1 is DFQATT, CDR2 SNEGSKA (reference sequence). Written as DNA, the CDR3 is TGCAGTGCTGGGGGGGGGTTAGGTAATGAGCAGTTCTTC. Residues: CSAGGGLGNEQFF.

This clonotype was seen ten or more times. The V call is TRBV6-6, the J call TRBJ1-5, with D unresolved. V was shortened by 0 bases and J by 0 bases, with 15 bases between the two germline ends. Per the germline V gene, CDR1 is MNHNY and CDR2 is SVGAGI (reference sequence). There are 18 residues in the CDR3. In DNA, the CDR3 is TGTGCCAGCAGTTACTCGAACCCCACAGCGAATAGCAATCAGCCCCAGCATTTT. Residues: CASSYSNPTANSNQPQHF.

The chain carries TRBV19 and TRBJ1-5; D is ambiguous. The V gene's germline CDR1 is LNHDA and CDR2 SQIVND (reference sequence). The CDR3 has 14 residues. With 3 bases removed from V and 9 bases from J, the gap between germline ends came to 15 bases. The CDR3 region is CASSIRTARRPQHF. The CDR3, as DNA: TGTGCCAGTAGTATCCGGACCGCCAGGAGGCCCCAGCATTTT. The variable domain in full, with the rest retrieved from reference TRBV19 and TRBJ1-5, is DGGITQSPKYLFRKEGQNVTLSCEQNLNHDAMYWYRQDPGQGLRLIYYSQIVNDFQKGDIAEGYSVSREKKESFPLTVTSAQKNPTAFYLCASSIRTARRPQHFGDGTRLSIL.

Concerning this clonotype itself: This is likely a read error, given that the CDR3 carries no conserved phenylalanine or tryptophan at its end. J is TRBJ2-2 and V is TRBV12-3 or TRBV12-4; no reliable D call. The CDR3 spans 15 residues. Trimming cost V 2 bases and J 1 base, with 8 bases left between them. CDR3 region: CASSLWQMNTGELFS. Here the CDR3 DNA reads TGTGCCAGCAGTTTATGGCAGATGAACACCGGGGAGCTGTTTTCT.